These T cell receptor beta chains were read from a single sample in a study of cytomegalovirus exposure and HLA in healthy donors. Using immunoSEQ multiplex PCR, the repertoire was profiled, and TCRdb retains in-frame clones only, with some absent. The table for this sample gives under 50,000 clones. Sequencing input: PBMCs. The origin of the receptors is a male donor in good health and CMV-seronegative. Each CDR3 is given with its conserved first and last residue. A D gene is named only where the DNA matches it firmly.

.,TRBV5-1,TRBJ1-4,CASRLGEKLFF,TGCGCCAGCAGACTTGGTGAAAAACTGTTTTTT
TRBD1,TRBV11-2,TRBJ2-7,CASSLLGTESYEQYF,TGTGCCAGCAGCTTGTTAGGGACAGAGTCCTACGAGCAGTACTTC
TRBD2,TRBV10-3,TRBJ2-1,CAISDSTSHEQFF,TGTGCCATCAGTGACTCGACTAGCCATGAGCAGTTCTTC
.,TRBV6-5,TRBJ1-1,CASGTSEAFF,TGTGCCAGCGGGACAAGTGAAGCTTTCTTT
.,TRBV4-1,TRBJ2-5,CASSHPTIRQTQYF,TGCGCCAGCAGCCACCCGACTATCCGGCAGACCCAGTACTTC
.,TRBV11-2,TRBJ2-2,CASSSPEMVAGELFF,TGTGCCAGCAGCTCGCCGGAGATGGTCGCCGGGGAGCTGTTTTTT
.,TRBV6-5,TRBJ1-2,CASSYSQTVSGYTF,TGTGCCAGCAGTTACTCGCAGACAGTTTCGGGCTACACCTTC
.,TRBV29-1,TRBJ2-5,CSGSGLQETQYF,TGCAGCGGGAGTGGATTGCAAGAGACCCAGTACTTC
TRBD1,TRBV14,TRBJ2-4,CASSQDRRNIQYF,TGTGCCAGCAGCCAGGACAGGCGAAACATTCAGTACTTC
.,TRBV7-9,TRBJ1-1,CASSWGRDIEAFF,TGTGCCAGCAGCTGGGGCCGGGACATTGAAGCTTTCTTT
TRBD1,TRBV5-1,TRBJ1-1,CASRSTGEVTEAFF,TGCGCCAGCAGATCCACAGGGGAGGTCACTGAAGCTTTCTTT
.,TRBV9,TRBJ2-7,CASSVEPRGEQYF,TGTGCCAGCAGCGTAGAGCCCAGGGGCGAGCAGTACTTC
.,TRBV5-1,TRBJ1-1,CASHVGTKNTEAFF,TGCGCCAGCCACGTGGGGACAAAGAACACTGAAGCTTTCTTT
.,TRBV6-5,TRBJ1-1,CASSSDSYPFEAFF,TGTGCCAGCAGCTCCGACAGCTATCCTTTTGAAGCTTTCTTT
TRBD2,TRBV5-1,TRBJ2-3,CASSTGRTSADTQYF,TGCGCCAGCAGTACCGGGAGGACTAGCGCAGATACGCAGTATTTT